This entry describes one T cell receptor beta chain. Its antigen remains unknown. Trimming removed 0 bases from V and 5 bases from J, with 10 bases in between. Germline CDR1 reads GTSNPN; CDR2 reads SVGIG (reference sequence). The length of the CDR3 is 14 residues. The sample comes from a study of CD8 T cells in Susac syndrome. Background on the study: Sequencing included Susac syndrome patients, roughly six of them with active disease and roughly eight in remission. Susac syndrome patients were untreated, on corticosteroids with some adding intravenous immunoglobulin, or on intravenous immunoglobulin only. General observations from the study: The CD4+ T cell repertoires in Susac syndrome were not clonally expanded.

RNA was extracted with the RNeasy kit, and a quantity of about 0.45 to 1 ug was reverse transcribed using random hexamers. TCRdb independently ran MiXCR on the immunoSEQ multiplex PCR reads; one entry per CDR3 protein. The sample carries some 210,000 distinct CDR3 sequences, around 93% recorded once. Patients with Susac syndrome met diagnostic criteria defined recently for definite or probable disease. The clonotype was recovered from a human donor with Susac syndrome. This chain joins TRBV30 and TRBJ1-4, with D possibly TRBD1 on 5 matching bases. The sequencing input was CD4+ T cells from PBMCs. The CDR3 sequence is CAWSVRDSNEKLFF. Written as DNA, the CDR3 is TGTGCCTGGAGTGTCCGGGACTCAAATGAAAAACTGTTTTTT.